What follows describes a single TCR beta chain. Profiled with immunoSEQ multiplex PCR; TCRdb holds only in-frame clones, not every one. Of about 80,000 clones listed, approximately 80% are singletons. These data belong to a study of blood T cell repertoires in COVID-19. Per the germline V gene, CDR1 is SQVTM and CDR2 is ANQGSEA. The length of the CDR3 is 13 residues. Between the trimmed V and J ends, which lost 0 bases and 4 bases, there was a span of 8 bases. The sample comprised peripheral blood. This receptor was identified in a man aged 55 to 70 with active or convalescent COVID-19. The chain joins TRBV29-1 to TRBJ2-3; D possibly corresponds to TRBD2 (5 bases). CDR3 sequence (DNA): TGCAGCGTTGAAGAAGGGAGCGCAGATACGCAGTATTTT. Encoded protein: CSVEEGSADTQYF.